The rows below give T cell receptor beta chains drawn from one sample of a study of T-cell reconstitution after alpha-beta-depleted transplantation in children. Each CDR3 protein gets one entry after TCRdb re-called the PCR reads with MiXCR. The sample holds around 110,000 distinct CDR3 sequences, approximately 10% seen once. The starting material was PBMCs, obtained before TCRalphabeta/CD19-depleted stem cell transplant. The receptors here all came from a boy aged 2-15 years with acute lymphoblastic leukemia, due to receive a stem cell transplant. Both conserved end residues are part of each CDR3. D genes are given only for firm matches. A row's size may be missing; if present it is once, few, many or a size class.

D gene: TRBD1
J gene: TRBJ1-6
clone size: many
V gene: TRBV15
CDR3 protein: CATSREDRDHSPLHF
CDR3 DNA: TGTGCCACCAGCAGAGAAGACAGGGACCATTCACCCCTCCACTTT

D gene: .
J gene: TRBJ1-5
clone size: many
V gene: TRBV6-5
CDR3 protein: CASSYLGDQPQHF
CDR3 DNA: TGTGCCAGCAGTTACTTGGGAGATCAGCCCCAGCATTTT

D gene: .
J gene: TRBJ1-2
clone size: .
V gene: TRBV28
CDR3 protein: CASSSPVGAAYGYTF
CDR3 DNA: TGTGCCAGCAGTTCTCCGGTGGGCGCCGCTTATGGCTACACCTTC

D gene: TRBD1
J gene: TRBJ2-6
clone size: few
V gene: TRBV5-1
CDR3 protein: CASSLAGTAGANVLTF
CDR3 DNA: TGCGCCAGCAGCTTGGCCGGGACAGCTGGGGCCAACGTCCTGACTTTC

D gene: .
J gene: TRBJ1-3
clone size: few
V gene: TRBV6-1
CDR3 protein: CASRTPGSKFTIYF
CDR3 DNA: TGTGCCAGCAGGACACCGGGTTCCAAATTCACCATATATTTT

D gene: .
J gene: TRBJ2-2
clone size: .
V gene: TRBV12-3/TRBV12-4
CDR3 protein: CASSLAGTNTGELFF
CDR3 DNA: TGTGCCAGCAGCCTTGCCGGGACGAACACCGGGGAGCTGTTTTTT

D gene: .
J gene: TRBJ1-2
clone size: .
V gene: TRBV6-1
CDR3 protein: CASTLGREDYGHTF
CDR3 DNA: TGTGCCAGCACCTTGGGACGGGAGGACTATGGCCACACCTTC

D gene: .
J gene: TRBJ1-1
clone size: many
V gene: TRBV12-3/TRBV12-4
CDR3 protein: CASSLDYSEAFF
CDR3 DNA: TGTGCCAGCAGTTTAGACTACAGTGAAGCTTTCTTT

D gene: TRBD2
J gene: TRBJ2-3
clone size: many
V gene: TRBV5-1
CDR3 protein: CASSLDSGTDTQYF
CDR3 DNA: TGCGCCAGCAGCTTGGATAGCGGGACAGATACGCAGTATTTT

D gene: TRBD1
J gene: TRBJ2-1
clone size: few
V gene: TRBV28
CDR3 protein: CASSPLRDRGLRNEQFF
CDR3 DNA: TGTGCCAGCAGTCCTCTCCGGGACAGGGGGCTTAGAAATGAGCAGTTCTTC

D gene: .
J gene: TRBJ1-5
clone size: many
V gene: TRBV2
CDR3 protein: CASKLESNQPQHF
CDR3 DNA: TGTGCCAGCAAATTGGAGAGCAATCAGCCCCAGCATTTT

D gene: TRBD1
J gene: TRBJ2-6
clone size: many
V gene: TRBV7-2
CDR3 protein: CASSYNRGTRSGANVLTF
CDR3 DNA: TGTGCCAGCAGCTATAACAGGGGGACGAGATCTGGGGCCAACGTCCTGACTTTC

D gene: .
J gene: TRBJ1-5
clone size: few
V gene: TRBV2
CDR3 protein: CASSELRGTHPQHF
CDR3 DNA: TGTGCCAGCAGTGAATTGAGAGGGACTCATCCCCAGCATTTT

D gene: TRBD2
J gene: TRBJ2-3
clone size: few
V gene: TRBV7-2
CDR3 protein: CASSQYPPTSGGWRDTQYF
CDR3 DNA: TGTGCCAGCAGCCAATATCCCCCTACTAGCGGGGGGTGGCGAGATACGCAGTATTTT

D gene: .
J gene: TRBJ2-4
clone size: .
V gene: TRBV5-1
CDR3 protein: CASSSSTVAKNIQYF
CDR3 DNA: TGCGCCAGCAGCTCCAGCACAGTAGCCAAAAACATTCAGTACTTC

D gene: .
J gene: TRBJ2-7
clone size: few
V gene: TRBV28
CDR3 protein: CASSFRGGGYEQYF
CDR3 DNA: TGTGCCAGCAGCTTCAGGGGGGGGGGCTACGAGCAGTACTTC

D gene: .
J gene: TRBJ2-1
clone size: many
V gene: TRBV4-2
CDR3 protein: CASSQEAGTYNEQFF
CDR3 DNA: TGTGCCAGCAGCCAAGAGGCGGGCACCTACAATGAGCAGTTCTTC

D gene: TRBD2
J gene: TRBJ2-7
clone size: .
V gene: TRBV7-2
CDR3 protein: CASSLGLAGVGEQYF
CDR3 DNA: TGTGCCAGCAGCTTGGGTCTAGCGGGAGTAGGAGAGCAGTACTTC

D gene: .
J gene: TRBJ1-2
clone size: few
V gene: TRBV29-1
CDR3 protein: CSVWTPREYGYTF
CDR3 DNA: TGCAGCGTTTGGACTCCGAGGGAGTATGGCTACACCTTC

D gene: TRBD2
J gene: TRBJ2-7
clone size: .
V gene: TRBV28
CDR3 protein: CASREGTSGDYEQYF
CDR3 DNA: TGTGCCAGCAGAGAGGGGACTAGCGGCGACTACGAGCAGTACTTC

D gene: .
J gene: TRBJ2-7
clone size: .
V gene: TRBV4-1
CDR3 protein: CASSQDPEGRYEQYF
CDR3 DNA: TGCGCCAGCAGCCAAGACCCCGAGGGTAGGTACGAGCAGTACTTC

D gene: .
J gene: TRBJ2-3
clone size: .
V gene: TRBV19
CDR3 protein: CASAPDRARSTDTQYF
CDR3 DNA: TGTGCCAGCGCACCGGATCGGGCCCGAAGCACAGATACGCAGTATTTT

D gene: .
J gene: TRBJ1-5
clone size: .
V gene: TRBV6-5
CDR3 protein: CASSYGTSTGMGQPQHF
CDR3 DNA: TGTGCCAGCAGTTACGGCACTTCAACAGGGATGGGGCAGCCCCAGCATTTT

D gene: TRBD2
J gene: TRBJ2-1
clone size: many
V gene: TRBV29-1
CDR3 protein: CSVETGTSGRGGAYEQFF
CDR3 DNA: TGCAGCGTTGAAACCGGTACTAGCGGGAGAGGGGGTGCGTATGAGCAGTTCTTC

D gene: .
J gene: TRBJ1-3
clone size: few
V gene: TRBV30
CDR3 protein: CASLGRQPFGNTIYF
CDR3 DNA: TGTGCCTCCCTCGGAAGACAACCCTTTGGAAACACCATATATTTT

D gene: TRBD1
J gene: TRBJ2-5
clone size: many
V gene: TRBV20-1
CDR3 protein: CSARGRDRRLPETQYF
CDR3 DNA: TGCAGTGCTAGGGGCCGGGACAGGAGACTCCCAGAGACCCAGTACTTC

D gene: .
J gene: TRBJ2-7
clone size: .
V gene: TRBV20-1
CDR3 protein: CSAATRLEQYF
CDR3 DNA: TGCAGTGCCGCGACCCGACTCGAGCAGTACTTC

D gene: TRBD2
J gene: TRBJ2-1
clone size: many
V gene: TRBV29-1
CDR3 protein: CSVEDPLAGGYNEQFF
CDR3 DNA: TGCAGCGTTGAAGATCCCCTAGCGGGAGGGTACAATGAGCAGTTCTTC